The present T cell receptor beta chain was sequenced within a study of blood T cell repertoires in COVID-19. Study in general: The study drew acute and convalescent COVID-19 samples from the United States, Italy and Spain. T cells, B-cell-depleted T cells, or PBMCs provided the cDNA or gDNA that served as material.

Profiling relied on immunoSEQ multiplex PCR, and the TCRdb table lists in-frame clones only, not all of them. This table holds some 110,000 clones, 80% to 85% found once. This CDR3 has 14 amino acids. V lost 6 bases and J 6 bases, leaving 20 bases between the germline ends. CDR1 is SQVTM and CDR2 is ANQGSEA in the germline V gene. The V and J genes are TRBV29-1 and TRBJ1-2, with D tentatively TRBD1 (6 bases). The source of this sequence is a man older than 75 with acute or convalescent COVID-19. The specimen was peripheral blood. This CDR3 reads CSVLIEWQGNGYTF. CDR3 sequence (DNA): TGCAGCGTCCTGATTGAGTGGCAGGGGAATGGCTACACCTTC.